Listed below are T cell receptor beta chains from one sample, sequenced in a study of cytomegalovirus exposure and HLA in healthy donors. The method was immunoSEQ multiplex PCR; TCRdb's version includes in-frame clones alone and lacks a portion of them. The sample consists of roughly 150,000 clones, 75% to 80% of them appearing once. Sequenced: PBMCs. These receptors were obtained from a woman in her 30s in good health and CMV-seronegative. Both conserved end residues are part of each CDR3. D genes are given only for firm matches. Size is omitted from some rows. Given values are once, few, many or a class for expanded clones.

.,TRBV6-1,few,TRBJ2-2,CAGFTGNTGELFF,TGTGCCGGATTCACAGGGAACACCGGGGAGCTGTTTTTT
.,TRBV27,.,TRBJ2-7,CASSPGFATEQYF,TGTGCCAGCAGTCCAGGGTTTGCGACCGAGCAGTACTTC
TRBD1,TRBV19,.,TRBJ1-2,CASDHRGAFNGYTF,TGTGCCAGCGATCACAGGGGGGCTTTTAATGGCTACACCTTC
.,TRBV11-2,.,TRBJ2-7,CASSYRYEQYF,TGTGCCAGCAGCTACAGGTACGAGCAGTACTTC
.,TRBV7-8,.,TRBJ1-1,CASSSTAAGGVYDTEAFF,TGTGCCAGCAGCTCTACTGCGGCGGGGGGCGTATATGACACTGAAGCTTTCTTT
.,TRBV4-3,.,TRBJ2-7,CASSQDLQAPYEQYF,TGCGCCAGCAGCCAAGATCTGCAGGCGCCCTACGAGCAGTACTTC
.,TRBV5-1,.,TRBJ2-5,CASIRDSTGGETQYF,TGCGCCAGCATCAGGGATTCCACGGGTGGGGAGACCCAGTACTTC
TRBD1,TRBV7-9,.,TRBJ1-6,CASSPGGTGDYNSPLHF,TGTGCCAGCAGCCCTGGGGGGACAGGGGATTATAATTCACCCCTCCACTTT
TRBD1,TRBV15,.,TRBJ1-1,CATSRRGGSMPYTEAFF,TGTGCCACCAGCAGAAGAGGGGGCTCTATGCCCTACACTGAAGCTTTCTTT
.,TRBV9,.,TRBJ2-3,CASSVLGGTDTQYF,TGTGCCAGCAGCGTATTAGGGGGCACAGATACGCAGTATTTT
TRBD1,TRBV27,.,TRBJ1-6,CAKIRDRVEPGSILACSPLHF,TGTGCCAAAATCCGGGACAGGGTCGAACCAGGCTCTATTCTCGCGTGTTCACCCCTCCACTTT
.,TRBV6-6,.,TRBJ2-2,CASSYGGAAGELFF,TGTGCCAGCAGTTACGGGGGGGCGGCTGGGGAGCTGTTTTTT
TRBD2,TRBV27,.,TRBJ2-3,CASSPSSGDATDTQYF,TGTGCCAGCAGCCCTAGTAGCGGGGACGCCACAGATACGCAGTATTTT
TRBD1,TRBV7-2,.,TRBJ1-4,CASSSGTGATNEKLFF,TGTGCCAGCAGCTCGGGGACAGGAGCAACTAATGAAAAACTGTTTTTT
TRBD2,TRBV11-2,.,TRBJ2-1,CASSLFSSGGFNEQFF,TGTGCCAGCAGCTTATTTTCTAGCGGGGGGTTCAATGAGCAGTTCTTC
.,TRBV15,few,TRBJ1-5,CATSRDSHGGSQPQHF,TGTGCCACCAGCAGAGATTCCCACGGGGGAAGCCAGCCCCAGCATTTT
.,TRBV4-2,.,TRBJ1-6,CASSQSRLSSYNSPLHF,TGTGCCAGCAGCCAGTCGCGACTTAGTTCCTATAATTCACCCCTCCACTTT
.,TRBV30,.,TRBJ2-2,CAWRPMSRVRDTGELFF,TGTGCCTGGAGGCCAATGTCCAGGGTGCGAGACACCGGGGAGCTGTTTTTT
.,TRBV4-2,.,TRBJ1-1,CASSQEGGGNTEAFF,TGTGCCAGCAGCCAAGAGGGGGGGGGTAACACTGAAGCTTTCTTT
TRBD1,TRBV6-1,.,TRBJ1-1,CASSEVYPGQGKRRNTEAFF,TGTGCCAGCAGTGAGGTGTACCCGGGACAGGGGAAAAGGAGGAACACTGAAGCTTTCTTT
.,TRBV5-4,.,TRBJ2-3,CASSLVGGSTDTQYF,TGTGCCAGCAGCTTGGTCGGGGGAAGCACAGATACGCAGTATTTT
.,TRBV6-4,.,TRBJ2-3,CASSDSGAADTQYF,TGTGCCAGCAGTGACTCAGGGGCTGCAGATACGCAGTATTTT
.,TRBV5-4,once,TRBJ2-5,CASSSTGKETQYF,TGTGCCAGCAGCTCTACAGGGAAAGAGACCCAGTACTTC
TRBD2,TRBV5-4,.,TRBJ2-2,CASSLGLAGGPGELFF,TGTGCCAGCAGCTTGGGACTAGCGGGGGGGCCCGGGGAGCTGTTTTTT
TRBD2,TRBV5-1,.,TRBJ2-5,CASSLPGGLETQYF,TGCGCCAGCAGCCTCCCGGGGGGGTTAGAGACCCAGTACTTC
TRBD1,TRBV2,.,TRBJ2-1,CASRAGTGFNEQFF,TGTGCCAGCAGGGCCGGGACAGGGTTTAATGAGCAGTTCTTC
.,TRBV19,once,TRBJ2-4,CASCRGTKNIQYF,TGTGCCAGTTGTCGGGGGACCAAAAACATTCAGTACTTC
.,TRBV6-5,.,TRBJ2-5,CASSYGGAQETQYF,TGTGCCAGCAGTTACGGAGGGGCCCAAGAGACCCAGTACTTC
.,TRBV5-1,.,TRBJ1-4,CASRLGGTNEKLFF,TGCGCCAGCAGACTGGGGGGGACTAATGAAAAACTGTTTTTT
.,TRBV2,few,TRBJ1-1,CASRERTVANTEAFF,TGTGCCAGCAGAGAGCGGACAGTGGCAAACACTGAAGCTTTCTTT
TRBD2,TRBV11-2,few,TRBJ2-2,CASSSLAGGMELFF,TGTGCCAGCAGCTCGTTAGCGGGGGGCATGGAGCTGTTTTTT
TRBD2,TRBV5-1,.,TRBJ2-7,CASSHLAGHSYEQYF,TGCGCCAGCAGCCATCTAGCGGGGCACTCCTACGAGCAGTACTTC
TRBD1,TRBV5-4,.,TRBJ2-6,CASSLSDRGIGANVLTF,TGTGCCAGCAGCCTCTCGGACAGGGGGATTGGGGCCAACGTCCTGACTTTC
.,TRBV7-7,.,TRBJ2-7,CASSLDCRLTACYEQYF,TGTGCCAGCAGCTTAGACTGCAGGTTGACAGCGTGCTACGAGCAGTACTTC
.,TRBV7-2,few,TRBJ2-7,CASSKGGYEQYF,TGTGCCAGCAGTAAAGGGGGCTACGAGCAGTACTTC
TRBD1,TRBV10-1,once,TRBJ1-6,CASSESRQGITPLHF,TGCGCCAGCAGTGAGTCCAGACAGGGAATAACACCCCTCCACTTT
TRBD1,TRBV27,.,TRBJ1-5,CASSPRGRNQPQHF,TGTGCCAGCAGCCCCAGGGGGCGCAATCAGCCCCAGCATTTT
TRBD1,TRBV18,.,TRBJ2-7,CASSVGDSSYEQYF,TGTGCCAGCTCAGTTGGGGACAGTTCCTACGAGCAGTACTTC
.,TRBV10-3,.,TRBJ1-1,CAISELNTEAFF,TGTGCCATCAGTGAGTTAAACACTGAAGCTTTCTTT
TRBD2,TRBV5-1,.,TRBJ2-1,CASTQAGGIYNEQFF,TGCGCCAGCACTCAGGCGGGGGGAATATACAATGAGCAGTTCTTC
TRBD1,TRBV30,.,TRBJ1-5,CAYGTDSNQPQHF,TGTGCCTACGGGACAGATAGCAATCAGCCCCAGCATTTT